The 13 T cell receptor beta chains below come from one sample, sequenced in a study of T-cell reconstitution after alpha-beta-depleted transplantation in children. A library of TCRbeta sequences, prepared with unique molecular identifiers, was generated. TCRdb fed the PCR reads into MiXCR, producing one record per CDR3 protein. The sample lists approximately 800,000 distinct CDR3 sequences; roughly 15% were seen once. This specimen consisted of PBMCs, mostly from graft donor cells, obtained 360 days after TCRalphabeta/CD19-depleted stem cell transplant. These receptors all stem from a male patient aged 10-17 years who had a stem cell transplant for acute lymphoblastic leukemia, so the T cells may come from the graft donor.

This clonotype was seen a few times. The chain links TRBV5-5 to TRBJ2-3; either TRBD1 or TRBD2 may supply D (5 bases each). The CDR3 has 15 residues. V dropped 0 bases and J dropped 2 bases, with 10 bases sitting between them. Germline CDR1 and CDR2: SGHKS and YYEKEE (reference sequence). The CDR3 DNA follows: TGTGCCAGCAGCTTGGTGACAGCGGTCACAGATACGCAGTATTTT. Its translation is CASSLVTAVTDTQYF.

The chain joins TRBV5-1 to TRBJ2-7, with D hard to call. CDR1 is SGHRS and CDR2 is YFSETQ in the germline V gene. V shed 0 bases and J shed 2 bases, with 15 bases lying between them. The CDR3 is made up of 16 amino acids. CDR3 loop: CASSLVQSRRAYEQYF. The CDR3 nucleotides read TGCGCCAGCAGCTTGGTTCAGTCCCGCAGAGCCTACGAGCAGTACTTC.

This clonotype has a handful of counts. J is TRBJ2-7 and V is TRBV30, with 8 bases matching TRBD1. CDR3 size: 13 residues. The germline gives CDR1 GTSNPN, CDR2 SVGIG (reference sequence). The V segment lost 3 bases and the J segment 3 bases; nucleotides outside the gene matches: 4. CDR3 region: CAWRTGVLYEQYF. DNA for the CDR3: TGTGCCTGGAGGACAGGGGTCCTCTACGAGCAGTACTTC.

This clonotype was found a few times. This chain connects TRBV28 to TRBJ1-4, with D possibly being TRBD1 (5 bases). The CDR3 has 12 residues. The ends were cut back, 0 bases at V and 13 bases at J, with 9 bases in the middle. The germline V gene has CDR1 MDHEN and CDR2 SYDVKM. The CDR3 DNA is TGTGCCAGCAGTTTATGGGGGGTATCACTGTTTTTT. It codes for CASSLWGVSLFF.

Many counts were recorded for this clonotype. This chain uses TRBV7-3 with TRBJ2-3; a possible D gene is TRBD1 (6 bases). The V gene lost 2 bases and the J gene lost 6 bases, with 9 bases spanning the gap. The V gene's germline CDR1 is SGHTA and CDR2 FQGTGA. The CDR3 has 13 amino acids. CDR3 in amino acids: CASSLQGLDTQYF. The CDR3 DNA reads TGTGCCAGCAGCTTACAGGGGTTGGATACGCAGTATTTT. The full variable domain, completed using reference TRBV7-3 and TRBJ2-3, is GAGVSQTPSNKVTEKGKYVELRCDPISGHTALYWYRQSLGQGPEFLIYFQGTGAADDSGLPNDRFFAVRPEGSVSTLKIQRTERGDSAVYLCASSLQGLDTQYFGPGTRLTVL.

The rearrangement links TRBV5-1 to TRBJ2-7; D ambiguous. Trimming stripped 2 bases from V and 0 bases from J, with 12 bases between. Germline V gene lookup returns CDR1 SGHRS and CDR2 YFSETQ. The CDR3 has 15 residues. CDR3 sequence: CASSFEGQPSYEQYF. The CDR3, as DNA: TGCGCCAGCAGCTTTGAAGGGCAGCCCTCCTACGAGCAGTACTTC.

The chain is built from TRBV19 and TRBJ2-7; 7 bases agree with TRBD1. V was pared by 5 bases and J by 6 bases, with 10 bases of the junction left unmatched. The CDR3 contains 14 residues. Germline CDR1 reads LNHDA; CDR2 reads SQIVND (reference sequence). As DNA, the CDR3 is TGTGCCAGTAGTTTCATCCGGGACAGCTCCGAGCAGTACTTC. This gives the protein CASSFIRDSSEQYF.

This chain uses TRBV3-1 with TRBJ1-2; no clear D. CDR1 and CDR2 from the germline V gene are LGHDT and YNNKEL (reference sequence). Trimming took 0 bases from V and 8 from J, leaving 13 bases between them. This CDR3 region has 14 residues. The CDR3 DNA reads as TGTGCCAGCAGCCAAGATCGGAGTTGGGCCGGCTACACCTTC. It is translated as CASSQDRSWAGYTF.

This chain links TRBV28 with TRBJ2-6; a possible D gene is TRBD2 (5 bases). Germline V gives CDR1 MDHEN, CDR2 SYDVKM. V was trimmed by 5 bases and J by 0 bases, leaving 11 bases between them. The CDR3 spans 16 residues. This CDR3 is CASSLYGDSGANVLTF. CDR3 sequence (DNA): TGTGCCAGCAGTCTATACGGGGACTCTGGGGCCAACGTCCTGACTTTC. The variable domain in full, with the rest retrieved from reference TRBV28 and TRBJ2-6, is DVKVTQSSRYLVKRTGEKVFLECVQDMDHENMFWYRQDPGLGLRLIYFSYDVKMKEKGDIPEGYSVSREKKERFSLILESASTNQTSMYLCASSLYGDSGANVLTFGAGSRLTVL.

This clonotype has at least ten counts. The genes are TRBV5-6 and TRBJ2-5; 8 positions agree with TRBD1. In germline, CDR1 is SGHDT, CDR2 YYEEEE. CDR3 length: 15 amino acids. The junction had 6 bases not matched to a gene; V was cut back by 3 bases and J by 2 bases. The CDR3 loop is CASSWRDRFQETQYF. CDR3 DNA: TGTGCCAGCAGCTGGAGGGACAGGTTTCAAGAGACCCAGTACTTC. Variable domain in full (rest from reference TRBV5-6 and TRBJ2-5): DAGVTQSPTHLIKTRGQQVTLRCSPKSGHDTVSWYQQALGQGPQFIFQYYEEEERQRGNFPDRFSGHQFPNYSSELNVNALLLGDSALYLCASSWRDRFQETQYFGPGTRLLVL.

The rearrangement joins TRBV12-3 or TRBV12-4 to TRBJ2-3; the D is unclear. The germline V and J ends were trimmed by 0 bases and 1 base, with 5 bases remaining between them. CDR3 size: 14 residues. The CDR3 DNA reads as TGTGCCAGCAGTTTAGCGCTGCGCACAGATACGCAGTATTTT. Amino acid sequence: CASSLALRTDTQYF.

This clonotype has more than one count but fewer than ten. V usage is TRBV12-3 or TRBV12-4 and J usage is TRBJ1-5; the D gene is possibly TRBD1 (6 bases). The length of the CDR3 is 15 residues. Trimming left V 6 bases short and J 3 bases short, with 15 bases between. The CDR3 nucleotides are TGTGCCAGCAGCCGGGACATCTCTATCAATCAGCCCCAGCATTTT. Protein sequence: CASSRDISINQPQHF.

This clonotype showed up just a few times. This CDR3 reads CSALGLAGGGVDTQYF. The DNA for the CDR3 is TGCAGTGCTTTGGGACTAGCGGGAGGAGGGGTAGATACGCAGTATTTT. V and J are TRBV20-1 and TRBJ2-3, with 15 bases fitting TRBD2. There are 16 residues in the CDR3. Germline CDR1 reads DFQATT; CDR2 reads SNEGSKA (reference sequence). Losses at the gene ends were 5 bases for V and 5 bases for J; bases not matched to a gene: 8.